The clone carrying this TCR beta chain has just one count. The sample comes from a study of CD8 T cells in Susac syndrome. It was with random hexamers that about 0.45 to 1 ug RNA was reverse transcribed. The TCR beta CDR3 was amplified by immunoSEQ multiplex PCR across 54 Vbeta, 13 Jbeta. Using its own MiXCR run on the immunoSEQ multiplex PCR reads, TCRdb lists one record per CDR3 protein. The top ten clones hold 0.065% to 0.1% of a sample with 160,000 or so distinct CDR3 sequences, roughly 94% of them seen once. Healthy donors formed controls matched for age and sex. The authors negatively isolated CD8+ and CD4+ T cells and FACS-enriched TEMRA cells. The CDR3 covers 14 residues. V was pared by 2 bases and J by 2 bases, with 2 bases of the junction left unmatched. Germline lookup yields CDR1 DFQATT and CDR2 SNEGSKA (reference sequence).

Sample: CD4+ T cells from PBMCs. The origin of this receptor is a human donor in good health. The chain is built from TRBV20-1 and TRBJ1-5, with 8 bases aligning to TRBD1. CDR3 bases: TGCAGTGCTAGACAGGGGGCCGGCAATCAGCCCCAGCATTTT. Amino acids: CSARQGAGNQPQHF.